This entry lists 13 T cell receptor beta chains sequenced from one sample in a study of ipilimumab plus nivolumab after autologous stem cell transplantation. Clones were sequenced by immunoSEQ multiplex PCR, and TCRdb holds only the in-frame ones, with some missing. The data show 35,000 to 50,000 clones, over 75% seen once. Sequences were derived from PBMCs, sampled in a trial of ipilimumab plus nivolumab as post-transplant consolidation. The receptor set was obtained from a male donor with multiple myeloma.

The V call is TRBV18, the J call TRBJ2-7; the D call may be TRBD1 or TRBD2 (5 bases each). The CDR3 totals 14 residues. In germline, CDR1 is KGHSH, CDR2 LQKENI. The V and J ends lost 3 bases and 6 bases respectively, with 15 bases between them. The CDR3 DNA is TGTGCCAGCTCACCCGGACTCGGGACGTCCGAGCAGTACTTC. Its translation is CASSPGLGTSEQYF.

A single count supports this clone. This chain joins TRBV18 and TRBJ2-2; 10 bases agree with TRBD2. CDR3 length: 14 residues. J was trimmed by 8 bases and V by 8 bases; bases with no gene match: 8. Germline CDR1 and CDR2: KGHSH and LQKENI. The DNA for the CDR3 is TGTGCCAGCAGCCCTCTAGCGGGAGAGGGGGAGCTGTTTTTT. Its protein product is CASSPLAGEGELFF.

This chain uses TRBV6-6 with TRBJ2-1, with TRBD2 identical over 7 bases. This CDR3 comprises 16 residues. Germline CDR1 MNHNY, CDR2 SVGAGI (reference sequence). Trimming removed 4 bases from V and 2 bases from J; junction bases left unmatched: 8. The CDR3, as DNA: TGTGCCAGCAGTTCCCAAACAGGACTAGCCTACAATGAGCAGTTCTTC. Protein: CASSSQTGLAYNEQFF.

In its sample, this clone was seen a few times. This sequence joins TRBV18 and TRBJ1-5; D might be TRBD1 (5 bases). V was clipped by 0 bases and J by 3 bases, with 12 bases between them. Germline CDR1 and CDR2: KGHSH and LQKENI. This CDR3 has 16 amino acids. CDR3 residues: CASSPPGESPNQPQHF. In nucleotides, the CDR3 is TGTGCCAGCTCACCACCAGGGGAGAGCCCCAATCAGCCCCAGCATTTT.

With regard to this clone: One end of the junction fails to match germline, which may point to a read error. J is TRBJ2-1 and V is TRBV7-7; 8 nucleotides match TRBD2. CDR1 SSHAT and CDR2 FNYEAQ come from the germline V gene (reference sequence). This CDR3 is 16 amino acids long. The CDR3: CASSQGPGTRSHEQFF. The DNA of the CDR3 is TGTGCTAGCAGCCAAGGACCCGGGACTAGGAGCCATGAGCAGTTCTTC.

This rearrangement joins TRBV28 to TRBJ2-7; 13 bases map to TRBD2. Trimming removed 5 bases from V and 3 bases from J; junction bases left unmatched: 1. CDR1 is MDHEN and CDR2 is SYDVKM in the germline V gene. CDR3 length equals 14 residues. CDR3 nucleotides: TGTGCCAGCAGTGGACTAGCGGGAGACTACGAGCAGTACTTC. This gives the protein CASSGLAGDYEQYF. Using reference TRBV28 and TRBJ2-7 for the parts outside the CDR3, the full variable domain is DVKVTQSSRYLVKRTGEKVFLECVQDMDHENMFWYRQDPGLGLRLIYFSYDVKMKEKGDIPEGYSVSREKKERFSLILESASTNQTSMYLCASSGLAGDYEQYFGPGTRLTVT.

The V call is TRBV5-1, the J call TRBJ2-5, with a tentative D call TRBD2 (7 bases). V was pared by 7 bases and J by 4 bases, with 23 bases between. The CDR3 runs to 16 residues. CDR1 is SGHRS, CDR2 YFSETQ, per germline. CDR3 nucleotides: TGCGCCAGCGGCCGGGGGGCAGGGAGGTTTGGAGAGACCCAGTACTTC. Residues: CASGRGAGRFGETQYF.

The chain recombines TRBV4-2 with TRBJ1-1; possibly TRBD1 for D (5 bases). The CDR3 sequence is 17 residues long. V was clipped by 0 bases and J by 4 bases, with 18 bases between them. The germline CDR1 and CDR2 sequences are LGHNA and YNFKEQ. CDR3 sequence reads: CASSQDGYGGAGTEAFF. In nucleotides, the CDR3 is TGTGCCAGCAGCCAAGATGGGTATGGAGGGGCCGGCACTGAAGCTTTCTTT.

The gene calls are TRBV5-1 and TRBJ2-7; D is possibly TRBD1 or TRBD2 (5 bases each). V gave up 0 bases and J gave up 3 bases, with 7 bases separating them. Germline V gene lookup returns CDR1 SGHRS and CDR2 YFSETQ. The CDR3 covers 13 residues. The CDR3 nucleotides are TGCGCCAGCAGCTTGGGGGACGACTACGAGCAGTACTTC. Its translation: CASSLGDDYEQYF.

The J gene is TRBJ1-1, the V gene TRBV4-2; no firm D call. CDR1 and CDR2 (germline): LGHNA, YNFKEQ. The CDR3 runs to 17 residues. Deletions cut 3 bases from V and 10 bases from J, with 27 bases between. The CDR3 here is CASSQDLTSLTSDGAFF. For the CDR3, the DNA is TGTGCCAGCAGCCAGGACTTGACATCCCTTACCTCGGACGGAGCTTTCTTT.

V gene TRBV6-5 combines with J gene TRBJ2-1, with 7 bases lining up with TRBD2. CDR3 length: 15 amino acids. J gave up 2 bases and V 0 bases, and 1 base lay outside the gene matches. Germline V lookup: CDR1 MNHEY, CDR2 SVGAGI. The CDR3 spells CASSYSGTTYNEQFF. The CDR3 DNA follows: TGTGCCAGCAGTTACTCGGGGACTACCTACAATGAGCAGTTCTTC.

The J gene is TRBJ2-1, the V gene TRBV6-4; the match to TRBD2 covers 8 bases. J was trimmed by 7 bases and V by 4 bases; bases with no gene match: 9. The CDR3 extends over 15 amino acids. Germline V gene lookup returns CDR1 MRHNA and CDR2 SNTAGT. In nucleotides, the CDR3 is TGTGCCAGCAGTGTCGGAGCGGGAGCGGGGAATGAGCAGTTCTTC. Protein sequence: CASSVGAGAGNEQFF.

The chain is built from TRBV27 and TRBJ1-1; a weak D match, TRBD1 (5 bases). Deletions cut 3 bases from V and 2 bases from J, with 16 bases between. The CDR3 runs to 16 residues. Germline V gene lookup returns CDR1 MNHEY and CDR2 SMNVEV (reference sequence). CDR3 amino acids: CASSLGLGGVNTEAFF. The CDR3 bases are TGTGCCAGCAGTTTGGGCCTGGGAGGGGTCAACACTGAAGCTTTCTTT.